This T cell receptor beta chain was recorded in a study of early T cells in non-severe SARS-CoV-2 infection. Overall study: Chains stayed unpaired after sequencing of bulk RNA from unsorted whole blood.

Ten or more counts support this clonotype. Antigen: not known. The TCR library protocol was used to attach unique molecular identifiers. These identifiers were attached to individual cDNA molecules. From the 5' RACE reads, TCRdb called clonotypes with MiXCR, one entry per CDR3 protein. Among tens of thousands of distinct CDR3 sequences listed, roughly 5.3% were seen once. CDR3 size: 14 residues. Germline trimming cut 6 bases from V and 6 bases from J; bases unmatched to any gene: 11. Germline loops: CDR1 SQVTM, CDR2 ANQGSEA. Findings of the study overall: A preference for anti-spike CD8 responses marked VDJdb matching, which missed private and CD4 specificities.

The source is an adult who was a healthcare worker with PCR-confirmed SARS-CoV-2 infection or an uninfected control (not recorded which). The sample comprised whole blood. The chain has TRBV29-1 and TRBJ1-2; 9 bases line up with TRBD1. The CDR3 sequence is CSVAPGQGMDGYTF. CDR3 in DNA: TGCAGCGTCGCACCGGGACAGGGAATGGATGGCTACACCTTC.